These T cell receptor beta chains were read from a single sample in a study of T-cell memory formation after mild COVID-19. TCRdb reprocessed the 5' RACE reads with MiXCR, giving one entry per CDR3 protein. The sample has roughly 300,000 distinct CDR3 sequences; 8% to 9% are singletons. Specimen: PBMCs or a T cell subset sorted from them (not recorded which). These receptors were taken from a man younger than 35 who had mild COVID-19 (a few samples of this study predate the infection). Cell type and time point are not known. The CDR3 runs from the conserved cysteine through the conserved F or W. D genes are given only for firm matches. The size of a clone is reported for some rows only, either as once, few or many, or as a class for expanded clones.

cdr3_aa,cdr3_nt,clone_size,v_call,d_call,j_call,cdr3_length
CASSSYQGIGAFF,TGCGCCAGCAGCTCATATCAGGGGATCGGAGCTTTCTTT,few,TRBV5-1,-,TRBJ1-1,13
CASSEYVAGWGYGYTF,TGTGCCAGCAGTGAATACGTAGCCGGGTGGGGCTATGGCTACACCTTC,-,TRBV2,-,TRBJ1-2,16
CASSVSIMETQYF,TGTGCCAGCAGTGTATCTATCATGGAGACCCAGTACTTC,few,TRBV2,-,TRBJ2-5,13
CASSYSYSNTGELFF,TGTGCCAGCAGCTACAGCTACTCGAACACCGGGGAGCTGTTTTTT,many,TRBV7-3,-,TRBJ2-2,15
CASSLAVTSGGQETQYF,TGCGCCAGCAGCTTGGCCGTCACTAGCGGGGGACAAGAGACCCAGTACTTC,many,TRBV5-1,TRBD2,TRBJ2-5,17
CASRPKDRLGTEAFF,TGTGCCAGCAGGCCTAAGGACAGACTTGGGACTGAAGCTTTCTTT,many,TRBV7-9,-,TRBJ1-1,15
CASSLGPRELTRGIHEQYF,TGCGCCAGCAGCTTGGGCCCCAGGGAACTCACTCGGGGGATCCACGAGCAGTACTTC,-,TRBV5-1,-,TRBJ2-7,19
CATSYRETQYF,TGTGCCACCTCTTATCGGGAGACCCAGTACTTC,many,TRBV10-3,-,TRBJ2-5,11
CASSLEAGGYNEQFF,TGCGCCAGCAGCTTGGAGGCAGGGGGCTACAATGAGCAGTTCTTC,many,TRBV5-1,TRBD1,TRBJ2-1,15
CSVEEGLRDNEQFF,TGCAGCGTTGAAGAGGGGTTGAGGGACAATGAGCAGTTCTTC,few,TRBV29-1,-,TRBJ2-1,14
CASSLAGKNEKLFF,TGTGCCAGCAGCTTAGCCGGGAAGAATGAAAAACTGTTTTTT,-,TRBV11-2,-,TRBJ1-4,14
CASRRGAGSKTEAFF,TGCGCCAGCAGGCGGGGTGCAGGGTCGAAAACTGAAGCTTTCTTT,-,TRBV4-1,-,TRBJ1-1,15
CASSSQGGTDTQYF,TGCGCCAGCAGCTCACAGGGGGGCACAGATACGCAGTATTTT,many,TRBV5-1,TRBD1,TRBJ2-3,14
CASSLGGTRQETQYF,TGTGCCAGCAGCTTAGGGGGGACGAGACAAGAGACCCAGTACTTC,-,TRBV7-6,-,TRBJ2-5,15
CASSRVTGVNSPLHF,TGCGCCAGCAGCCGGGTGACAGGGGTAAATTCACCCCTCCACTTT,-,TRBV4-1,TRBD1,TRBJ1-6,15
CASSFSPGNTEAFF,TGTGCCAGCAGCTTTAGCCCAGGGAACACTGAAGCTTTCTTT,many,TRBV7-3,-,TRBJ1-1,14
CASSPEPGADGELFF,TGTGCCAGCAGCCCTGAGCCCGGGGCGGACGGGGAGCTGTTTTTT,few,TRBV7-6,-,TRBJ2-2,15
CASSLGQYNSPLHF,TGTGCCAGCAGCCTAGGACAGTATAATTCACCCCTCCACTTT,many,TRBV5-6,-,TRBJ1-6,14
CASSKGRSQGGITDTQYF,TGTGCCAGTAGTAAGGGCCGCTCCCAGGGGGGGATCACAGATACGCAGTATTTT,-,TRBV19,-,TRBJ2-3,18
CASSSFPGQANNEQFF,TGTGCCAGCAGCTCCTTCCCGGGACAGGCGAACAATGAGCAGTTCTTC,many,TRBV5-5,TRBD1,TRBJ2-1,16
CSARRGSSSTYEQYF,TGCAGTGCCAGAAGGGGGAGCAGTTCCACCTACGAGCAGTACTTC,-,TRBV20-1,-,TRBJ2-7,15
CASSPRPQGNHEQYF,TGTGCCAGCAGCCCTCGACCACAGGGGAATCACGAGCAGTACTTC,many,TRBV7-9,TRBD1,TRBJ2-7,15
CASRESSSSYEQYF,TGTGCCAGCAGAGAGAGCTCAAGCTCCTACGAGCAGTACTTC,many,TRBV12-3/TRBV12-4,-,TRBJ2-7,14
CASSLVWGVRTEAFF,TGTGCCAGCAGCTTAGTTTGGGGGGTGCGGACTGAAGCTTTCTTT,few,TRBV7-8,-,TRBJ1-1,15
CASSERDRTTDTQYF,TGTGCCAGCAGCGAACGGGACAGGACCACAGATACGCAGTATTTT,many,TRBV7-2,TRBD1,TRBJ2-3,15
CASEDRPGASYEQYF,TGTGCCAGCGAGGACAGACCAGGGGCCTCCTACGAGCAGTACTTC,few,TRBV18,-,TRBJ2-7,15
CASSRQQNTEAFF,TGTGCCAGCAGCCGACAGCAGAACACTGAAGCTTTCTTT,-,TRBV7-2,-,TRBJ1-1,13
CASSLPRGGNEQFF,TGTGCCAGCAGCTTGCCCCGGGGGGGCAATGAGCAGTTCTTC,few,TRBV7-9,TRBD2,TRBJ2-1,14
CASSLEGTLYGYTF,TGCGCCAGCAGCTTGGAAGGGACCCTTTATGGCTACACCTTC,many,TRBV5-1,-,TRBJ1-2,14